A single sample is the source of the 23 T cell receptor beta chains below, sequenced in a study of radiotherapy plus CTLA-4 blockade in lung cancer. The data were produced by immunoSEQ multiplex PCR, yet TCRdb's version contains in-frame clones alone and is incomplete. The sample includes 35,000 to 45,000 clones, 55% to 80% of them seen just once. The sequenced sample was peripheral blood, obtained from a patient treated with radiotherapy plus ipilimumab. Receptors originate from a human donor with non-small cell lung cancer who had stable disease on radiotherapy plus ipilimumab.

The chain combines TRBV2 with TRBJ1-5; TRBD1 aligns across 7 bases. Germline loops: CDR1 SNHLY, CDR2 FYNNEI. The CDR3 sequence is 13 residues long. The junction had 5 bases not matched to a gene; V was cut back by 8 bases and J by 4 bases. The CDR3 spells CASQTGWNQPQHF. The CDR3 DNA reads TGTGCCAGCCAGACAGGGTGGAATCAGCCCCAGCATTTT.

V is TRBV29-1 and J is TRBJ2-7, with a tentative D call TRBD2 (6 bases). This CDR3 region has 13 residues. Trimming pared 0 bases from V and 1 base from J, leaving 7 bases between. CDR1 is SQVTM and CDR2 is ANQGSEA in the germline V gene. The CDR3 region has the DNA TGCAGCGTTGAAGAGCGGGAATCCTACGAGCAGTACTTC. Translation gives CSVEERESYEQYF.

A remark on this clone: Relative to the germline gene, one junction end is altered; a read error may explain this. The J gene is TRBJ1-2, the V gene TRBV30, with 9 bases that match TRBD1. Germline values: CDR1 GTSNPN, CDR2 SVGIG (reference sequence). The CDR3 totals 14 residues. The CDR3 region has the DNA TGTGCCTGGTCTACGGGACAGGGCTACTATGGCCACACCTTC. It yields the protein CAWSTGQGYYGHTF.

J is TRBJ2-2 and V is TRBV7-3, with 9 bases fitting TRBD2. CDR3 size: 15 residues. Trimming cost V 5 bases and J 0 bases; bases outside gene matches: 1. Germline V gene lookup returns CDR1 SGHTA and CDR2 FQGTGA. CDR3 in DNA: TGTGCCAGCAGCCGGACTAGCGCGAACACCGGGGAGCTGTTTTTT. Translation gives CASSRTSANTGELFF.

This clone has just one count. The genes are TRBV7-9 and TRBJ2-4; D ambiguous. The CDR3 runs 16 residues. The germline V gene encodes CDR1 SEHNR and CDR2 FQNEAQ (reference sequence). Trimming removed 4 bases from V and 4 bases from J, with 17 bases in between. The chain's CDR3 is CASSSRAASGKNIQYF. DNA of the CDR3: TGTGCCAGCAGCTCGCGCGCGGCCAGTGGGAAAAACATTCAGTACTTC.

The chain links TRBV18 to TRBJ1-5; D not certain. V lost 2 bases and J 5 bases, leaving 10 bases between the germline ends. Per germline, CDR1 KGHSH and CDR2 LQKENI. The CDR3 is 14 amino acids. CDR3 nucleotide sequence: TGTGCCAGCTCACCATCCGGAGGAGATCAGCCCCAGCATTTT. It is translated as CASSPSGGDQPQHF. Complete variable domain (other parts from reference TRBV18 and TRBJ1-5): NAGVMQNPRHLVRRRGQEARLRCSPMKGHSHVYWYRQLPEEGLKFMVYLQKENIIDESGMPKERFSAEFPKEGPSILRIQQVVRGDSAAYFCASSPSGGDQPQHFGDGTRLSIL.

V gene TRBV10-3 combines with J gene TRBJ1-5; D is ambiguous. V lost 6 bases to trimming and J lost 5 bases, with 14 bases between them. Germline assignment: CDR1 ENHRY and CDR2 SYGVKD. The CDR3 length is 14 residues. Written as DNA, the CDR3 is TGTGCCATCAGCCTAGACCCCGGGGATCAGCCCCAGCATTTT. It yields the protein CAISLDPGDQPQHF.

This chain links TRBV29-1 with TRBJ1-6; D may be TRBD1 (6 bases). The germline V gene has CDR1 SQVTM and CDR2 ANQGSEA. This CDR3 comprises 14 residues. V was shortened by 6 bases and J by 3 bases, with 12 bases between the two germline ends. CDR3 in DNA: TGCAGCGTGCAATCGGGACACTATAATTCACCCCTCCACTTT. Amino acids: CSVQSGHYNSPLHF.

The chain combines TRBV5-6 with TRBJ1-4, with a weak D call TRBD1 (5 bases). This CDR3 spans 15 amino acids. The ends were cut back, 1 base at V and 1 base at J, with 8 bases in the middle. Germline CDR1 and CDR2: SGHDT and YYEEEE. Here the CDR3 DNA reads TGTGCCAGCAGCTTGTTGCAGGGAACTAATGAAAAACTGTTTTTT. It codes for CASSLLQGTNEKLFF.

The chain uses TRBV12-5 and TRBJ2-1; perhaps TRBD1 as D (5 bases). CDR1 and CDR2 from the germline V gene are LGHNT and FRNRAP. This CDR3 spans 13 amino acids. Trimming removed 1 base at V and 10 bases at J, with 11 bases between. The CDR3 loop reads CASGLAGFGEQFF. The DNA of the CDR3 is TGTGCTAGTGGTTTGGCAGGGTTCGGGGAGCAGTTCTTC.

The sample holds one count of this clone. The rearrangement uses TRBV10-2 and TRBJ2-3; D uncertain. The CDR3 totals 12 residues. V lost 6 bases to trimming and J lost 0 bases, with 4 bases between them. The germline CDR1 and CDR2 sequences are WSHSY and SAAADI. CDR3 bases: TGCGCCAGCAGCCATAGCACAGATACGCAGTATTTT. Its protein product is CASSHSTDTQYF.

This clone has only one observation. V and J are TRBV29-1 and TRBJ2-7; D is possibly TRBD2 (6 bases). Trimming stripped 5 bases from V and 2 bases from J, with 28 bases between. The CDR3 contains 18 residues. The germline gives CDR1 SQVTM, CDR2 ANQGSEA. The CDR3, as DNA: TGCAGCGTTCAGTCTAGGCGGGGACCTGTCGTCGACGCCTACGAGCAGTACTTC. This gives the protein CSVQSRRGPVVDAYEQYF.

This rearrangement joins TRBV7-2 to TRBJ2-3, with D hard to call. CDR1 SGHTA and CDR2 FQGNSA come from the germline V gene. V was shortened by 3 bases and J by 6 bases, with 10 bases between the two germline ends. This CDR3 is 13 amino acids long. The CDR3, as DNA: TGTGCCAGCAGCTTTTGGCCGAAGGATACGCAGTATTTT. Amino acids: CASSFWPKDTQYF.

This clone ranks as medium-sized. The chain couples TRBV4-1 to TRBJ2-2, with 7 bases lining up with TRBD2. CDR1 is MGHRA and CDR2 is YSYEKL in the germline V gene. Trimming cost V 2 bases and J 2 bases; bases outside gene matches: 14. This CDR3 has 19 amino acids. CDR3 sequence (DNA): TGCGCCAGCAGCCAATTTCCCCTTGGGAGGGGAGCTAACACCGGGGAGCTGTTTTTT. This codes for CASSQFPLGRGANTGELFF.

The chain links TRBV12-5 to TRBJ1-1, with D perhaps matching TRBD1 (5 bases). In germline, CDR1 is LGHNT, CDR2 FRNRAP. This CDR3 region has 14 residues. With 6 bases removed from V and 0 bases from J, the gap between germline ends came to 11 bases. The chain's CDR3 is CASGGGGVNTEAFF. The CDR3 nucleotides read TGTGCTAGTGGGGGGGGTGGAGTGAACACTGAAGCTTTCTTT. Full variable domain (outside the CDR3, taken from reference TRBV12-5 and TRBJ1-1): DARVTQTPRHKVTEMGQEVTMRCQPILGHNTVFWYRQTMMQGLELLAYFRNRAPLDDSGMPKDRFSAEMPDATLATLKIQPSEPRDSAVYFCASGGGGVNTEAFFGQGTRLTVV.

The V gene is TRBV5-6, the J gene TRBJ2-5; 7 bases agree with TRBD1. CDR3 length: 14 residues. Losses at the gene ends were 4 bases for V and 3 bases for J; bases not matched to a gene: 6. Germline-derived CDR1 and CDR2 are SGHDT and YYEEEE. This CDR3 is CASSGQGTEETQYF. The CDR3 DNA reads TGTGCCAGCAGCGGACAAGGGACAGAAGAGACCCAGTACTTC. The entire variable domain, with the rest obtained from reference TRBV5-6 and TRBJ2-5, is as follows: DAGVTQSPTHLIKTRGQQVTLRCSPKSGHDTVSWYQQALGQGPQFIFQYYEEEERQRGNFPDRFSGHQFPNYSSELNVNALLLGDSALYLCASSGQGTEETQYFGPGTRLLVL.

The CDR3 sequence is CASSLAGMLTEQFF. The CDR3 nucleotides are TGTGCCAGCAGTCTTGCAGGGATGTTAACTGAGCAGTTCTTC. V and J are TRBV6-6 and TRBJ2-1; D is perhaps TRBD1 (5 bases). Trimming took 5 bases from V and 9 from J, leaving 17 bases between them. The CDR3 runs 14 residues. CDR1 and CDR2 (germline): MNHNY, SVGAGI (reference sequence).

This chain links TRBV15 with TRBJ2-7; 11 bases match TRBD1. Germline V CDR1 and CDR2: LNHNV, YYDKDF (reference sequence). Trimming took 1 base from V and 6 from J; bases not matched to a gene: 11. The CDR3 covers 17 residues. The CDR3 DNA reads TGTGCCACCAGCAGAGTGGGTTTAGGACAGGGGGCGGCCGAGCAGTACTTC. Translating it yields CATSRVGLGQGAAEQYF.

The rearrangement joins TRBV5-1 to TRBJ2-3; TRBD2 aligns across 9 bases. Germline lookup yields CDR1 SGHRS and CDR2 YFSETQ. The V gene end was trimmed by 2 bases and the J gene end by 4 bases; junction bases not matched to a gene: 2. CDR3 length equals 14 residues. The CDR3 sequence: CASSLAGGSDTQYF. The CDR3, as DNA: TGCGCCAGCAGCTTAGCGGGGGGCTCAGATACGCAGTATTTT. Full variable domain (missing parts from reference TRBV5-1 and TRBJ2-3): KAGVTQTPRYLIKTRGQQVTLSCSPISGHRSVSWYQQTPGQGLQFLFEYFSETQRNKGNFPGRFSGRQFSNSRSEMNVSTLELGDSALYLCASSLAGGSDTQYFGPGTRLTVL.

CDR3 DNA sequence: TGTGCCAGCAGCTCGCAGGGGTCGGCGAACACCGGGGAGCTGTTTTTT. This sequence encodes CASSSQGSANTGELFF. The V gene is TRBV7-2, the J gene TRBJ2-2, with D possibly TRBD1 on 6 matching bases. In germline, CDR1 is SGHTA, CDR2 FQGNSA. Trimming cost V 4 bases and J 0 bases, with 12 bases left between them. This CDR3 has 16 amino acids.

The chain links TRBV10-3 to TRBJ2-3, with D unclear. Between the trimmed V and J ends, which lost 3 bases and 4 bases, there was a span of 8 bases. Germline assignment: CDR1 ENHRY and CDR2 SYGVKD. The CDR3 consists of 13 residues. CDR3 amino acids: CAISELRADTQYF. CDR3 in DNA: TGTGCCATCAGTGAATTGCGAGCAGATACGCAGTATTTT.

V and J are TRBV10-1 and TRBJ2-3, with 9 bases fitting TRBD1. Germline CDR1 reads WNHNN; CDR2 reads SYGVQD (reference sequence). The CDR3 runs to 15 residues. J was trimmed by 3 bases and V by 4 bases; bases with no gene match: 5. The CDR3 loop is CASSGRGTGTDTQYF. CDR3 nucleotide sequence: TGCGCCAGCAGTGGTCGAGGGACAGGGACAGATACGCAGTATTTT.

This rearrangement joins TRBV5-1 to TRBJ1-3; D is uncertain. V shed 4 bases and J shed 0 bases, with 14 bases lying between them. The length of the CDR3 is 16 residues. Germline V gives CDR1 SGHRS, CDR2 YFSETQ. The CDR3 is CASSAPSGSSGNTIYF. Written as DNA, the CDR3 is TGCGCCAGCAGCGCGCCCTCGGGGAGCTCTGGAAACACCATATATTTT. Supplemented by reference TRBV5-1 and TRBJ1-3, the full variable domain reads KAGVTQTPRYLIKTRGQQVTLSCSPISGHRSVSWYQQTPGQGLQFLFEYFSETQRNKGNFPGRFSGRQFSNSRSEMNVSTLELGDSALYLCASSAPSGSSGNTIYFGEGSWLTVV.